These 18 T cell receptor beta chains were all obtained from the same sample, sequenced in a study of Ad26.COV2.S vaccination and SARS-CoV-2 variants. Treatment specified: 15 to 20 received Ad26.COV2.S at low or high dose, single or two shots; about 5 received placebo; per-sample allocation not given. Each sample was drawn 63 days after the first injection (of vaccine or placebo). The protocol was immunoSEQ multiplex PCR, while the TCRdb copy is restricted to in-frame clones and leaves out a portion. The data show roughly 510,000 clones, with roughly 87% seen just once and more than 10% held by the top ten. This material consisted of peripheral blood, taken in a trial of Ad26.COV2.S vaccine versus placebo. Receptors were obtained from a person between 18 and 59 years old who received the Ad26.COV2.S COVID-19 vaccine or a placebo.

The gene calls are TRBV5-4 and TRBJ2-7, with 8 bases lining up with TRBD2. J lost 0 bases, V lost 2 bases, and 4 bases had no gene match. This CDR3 is 15 amino acids long. The germline V gene encodes CDR1 SGHNT and CDR2 YYREEE (reference sequence). CDR3 sequence: CASSLGTRGSYEQYF. The CDR3 DNA follows: TGTGCCAGCAGCTTAGGGACTAGGGGCTCCTACGAGCAGTACTTC.

This chain joins TRBV29-1 and TRBJ1-5; no reliable D call. CDR1 is SQVTM and CDR2 is ANQGSEA in the germline V gene. Trimming took off 4 bases at V and 2 bases at J, with 12 bases between the two ends. CDR3 length: 14 residues. The CDR3 sequence: CSVGEGVGNQPQHF. The CDR3 DNA follows: TGCAGCGTTGGAGAGGGTGTGGGCAATCAGCCCCAGCATTTT.

The genes are TRBV2 and TRBJ1-1; D perhaps matches TRBD1 (6 bases). Germline CDR1 SNHLY, CDR2 FYNNEI. The CDR3 totals 14 residues. Between the trimmed V and J ends, which lost 8 bases and 2 bases, there was a span of 15 bases. CDR3 in amino acids: CASARGGPNTEAFF. CDR3 coding DNA: TGTGCCAGCGCTCGGGGGGGCCCTAACACTGAAGCTTTCTTT.

V and J are TRBV7-2 and TRBJ2-1, with D possibly being TRBD2 (6 bases). The V gene's germline CDR1 is SGHTA and CDR2 FQGNSA. CDR3 size: 17 residues. V lost 2 bases, J lost 5 bases, and 19 bases lay in between. CDR3 bases: TGTGCCAGCAGCTTACAAATAGGTGGGACTGGGAACAATGAGCAGTTCTTC. It translates to CASSLQIGGTGNNEQFF.

The chain joins TRBV30 to TRBJ1-2; tentatively, D is TRBD1 (5 bases). The V gene's germline CDR1 is GTSNPN and CDR2 SVGIG (reference sequence). V lost 2 bases and J 4 bases, leaving 11 bases between the germline ends. CDR3 length equals 13 residues. The CDR3 coding sequence is TGTGCCTGGAGTCATCAAAGGGGCTATGGCTACACCTTC. This gives the protein CAWSHQRGYGYTF.

The chain is built from TRBV5-1 and TRBJ2-4, with D perhaps matching TRBD1 (5 bases). The CDR3 extends over 13 amino acids. V was pared by 7 bases and J by 3 bases, with 11 bases between. Germline V gene lookup returns CDR1 SGHRS and CDR2 YFSETQ. This CDR3 reads CASARDVKNIQYF. The CDR3 bases are TGCGCCAGCGCCAGGGATGTCAAAAACATTCAGTACTTC.

This clone was detected once. The rearrangement uses TRBV19 and TRBJ2-1, with 10 bases aligning to TRBD1. V was clipped by 5 bases and J by 10 bases; unmatched bases: 2. The CDR3 has 12 amino acids. Germline lookup yields CDR1 LNHDA and CDR2 SQIVND (reference sequence). The CDR3 protein is CASSLDRGEQFF. The CDR3, as DNA: TGTGCCAGTAGTCTGGACAGGGGGGAGCAGTTCTTC.

J is TRBJ2-3 and V is TRBV25-1; D is unresolved. Trimming shortened V by 4 bases and J by 5 bases, and 4 bases separated the two germline ends. Germline lookup yields CDR1 MGHDK and CDR2 SYGVNS. This CDR3 has 11 residues. The CDR3 region has the DNA TGTGCCAGCAGTGTTGGAGATACGCAGTATTTT. It specifies CASSVGDTQYF.

The rearrangement joins TRBV10-3 to TRBJ2-1, with D hard to call. Germline V CDR1 and CDR2: ENHRY, SYGVKD. This CDR3 region has 12 residues. Trimming left V 7 bases short and J 9 bases short, with 13 bases between. Here the CDR3 reads CAIKTSPAEQFF. The CDR3 DNA is TGTGCCATCAAAACGTCCCCGGCTGAGCAGTTCTTC.

The rearrangement joins TRBV7-8 to TRBJ2-6; perhaps TRBD1 as D (5 bases). This CDR3 comprises 17 residues. Trimming pared 1 base from V and 0 bases from J, leaving 10 bases between. Per germline, CDR1 SGHVS and CDR2 FQNEAQ. CDR3 coding DNA: TGTGCCAGCAGCTTAGATTGGGGCCTCTCTGGGGCCAACGTCCTGACTTTC. Translation gives CASSLDWGLSGANVLTF.

The chain combines TRBV19 with TRBJ2-2; no clear D gene. The CDR3 is 14 amino acids. In germline, CDR1 is LNHDA, CDR2 SQIVND (reference sequence). Trimming removed 6 bases at V and 0 bases at J, with 8 bases between. The CDR3 coding sequence is TGTGCCAGTAGGACTGAGGCGAACACCGGGGAGCTGTTTTTT. Its protein is CASRTEANTGELFF. The full variable domain, with the rest looked up from reference TRBV19 and TRBJ2-2, is DGGITQSPKYLFRKEGQNVTLSCEQNLNHDAMYWYRQDPGQGLRLIYYSQIVNDFQKGDIAEGYSVSREKKESFPLTVTSAQKNPTAFYLCASRTEANTGELFFGEGSRLTVL.

V gene TRBV4-1 combines with J gene TRBJ1-2; TRBD1 is a possible D gene (5 bases). V gave up 3 bases and J gave up 2 bases, with 13 bases separating them. The length of the CDR3 is 15 residues. Germline CDR1 reads MGHRA; CDR2 reads YSYEKL. The CDR3, as DNA: TGCGCCAGCAGCCATCCCGGGGCCTCAAACTATGGCTACACCTTC. This gives the protein CASSHPGASNYGYTF.

The V and J genes are TRBV9 and TRBJ2-3; 7 bases match TRBD2. Germline lookup yields CDR1 SGDLS and CDR2 YYNGEE. This CDR3 comprises 15 residues. The V gene end was trimmed by 3 bases and the J gene end by 11 bases; junction bases not matched to a gene: 15. CDR3: CASSERSGAGPLQYF. The CDR3 nucleotides read TGTGCCAGCAGCGAGCGGAGCGGGGCCGGACCCCTGCAGTATTTT.

The chain couples TRBV5-4 to TRBJ2-2, with TRBD2 matching 14 bases. V gave up 4 bases and J gave up 8 bases; unmatched junction bases: 4. The CDR3 covers 15 residues. The germline gives CDR1 SGHNT, CDR2 YYREEE (reference sequence). The CDR3 bases are TGTGCCAGCAGCGGTGGACTAGCGGGAGGTGGGGAGCTGTTTTTT. Translating gives CASSGGLAGGGELFF.

J is TRBJ1-2 and V is TRBV10-3; 8 bases match TRBD1. Germline-derived CDR1 and CDR2 are ENHRY and SYGVKD. The J segment lost 3 bases and the V segment lost 6 bases, leaving 6 bases of the junction unmatched. The CDR3 runs 14 residues. The CDR3, as DNA: TGTGCCATCAGGGGGGACAGGAGTGACTATGGCTACACCTTC. This sequence encodes CAIRGDRSDYGYTF.

The CDR3 protein is CASSPYKAGPADTQYF. The DNA for the CDR3 is TGTGCCAGCAGCCCCTATAAGGCGGGGCCGGCAGATACGCAGTATTTT. The genes are TRBV9 and TRBJ2-3; tentatively, D is TRBD2 (6 bases). Per germline, CDR1 SGDLS and CDR2 YYNGEE. The V gene lost 4 bases and the J gene lost 4 bases, with 19 bases spanning the gap. The CDR3 is 16 amino acids. Looking up the rest from reference TRBV9 and TRBJ2-3 gives the full variable domain: DSGVTQTPKHLITATGQRVTLRCSPRSGDLSVYWYQQSLDQGLQFLIQYYNGEERAKGNILERFSAQQFPDLHSELNLSSLELGDSALYFCASSPYKAGPADTQYFGPGTRLTVL.

Turning to this clone: Other DNA sequences in the same sample also yield this CDR3. CDR3 DNA: TGTGCCAGCAGACTAGCGGGAGGCCCCAATGAGCAGTTCTTC. This sequence encodes CASRLAGGPNEQFF. This chain links TRBV7-8 with TRBJ2-1, with 12 positions matching TRBD2. CDR1 is SGHVS, CDR2 FQNEAQ, per germline. The CDR3 has 14 amino acids. The V gene end was trimmed by 6 bases and the J gene end by 6 bases; junction bases not matched to a gene: 3.

DNA of the CDR3: TGTGCCAGCAGTCTCAGGGGAAATCAGCCCCAGCATTTT. It yields the protein CASSLRGNQPQHF. The chain uses TRBV6-5 and TRBJ1-5; D is perhaps TRBD1 (6 bases). The CDR3 runs 13 residues. Germline V gene lookup returns CDR1 MNHEY and CDR2 SVGAGI. The V end lost 5 bases, the J end lost 4 bases, and 9 bases lay between the germline ends.